This T cell receptor beta chain was profiled in a study of OX40 agonist ivuxolimab in advanced cancers. Study information: Administration of intravenous ivuxolimab to patients occurred every 2 weeks at 0.01 to 10 mg/kg. Partial response was recorded in three patients: one hepatocellular carcinoma and two cutaneous melanoma cases. Having had anti-PD-1, anti-PD-L1 or anti-CTLA-4 therapy before was allowed, and over 35% had some. Patients enrolled in dose escalation were diagnosed with hepatocellular carcinoma, melanoma, renal cell or head and neck cancer.

Germline V gene lookup returns CDR1 LNHDA and CDR2 SQIVND (reference sequence). Between the trimmed V and J ends, which lost 9 bases and 5 bases, there was a span of 15 bases. There are 13 residues in the CDR3. Sequenced by immunoSEQ multiplex PCR; TCRdb stores in-frame clones only, minus some. The table includes over 55,000 clones, less than 90% detected once. The gene calls are TRBV19 and TRBJ2-3; D is uncertain. The TCR was taken from an adult with an advanced solid tumor such as melanoma, head and neck, liver or kidney cancer. The source material was CD4+ or CD8+ T cells sorted from blood, sampled in a trial of the OX40 agonist ivuxolimab. The CDR3: CASKDSWGDTQYF. As DNA, the CDR3 is TGTGCCAGCAAGGATTCTTGGGGAGATACGCAGTATTTT.